This T cell receptor (beta chain) was identified during a study of T cells in Graves' hyperthyroidism and ophthalmopathy. This clonotype was counted at least ten times. The CDR3 length is 14 residues. Germline CDR1 is SEHNR and CDR2 is FQNEAQ (reference sequence). Trimming shortened V by 1 base and J by 9 bases, and 13 bases separated the two germline ends. The CDR3 regions of TCR beta were amplified from RNA transcripts. RT-PCR in the first round (using the HTBI primer set) targeted the TCR CDR3. TCRdb independently ran MiXCR on the multiplex PCR reads; one entry per CDR3 protein. The profile shows about 400,000 distinct CDR3 sequences, around 15% of them singletons.

This clonotype originated in a young woman with Graves' ophthalmopathy. Sequencing used blood. J is TRBJ2-1 and V is TRBV7-9; D uncertain. The DNA of the CDR3 is TGTGCCAGCAGCTTAGACCCGCCTGGCGGTGAGCAGTTCTTC. This gives the protein CASSLDPPGGEQFF. The whole variable domain, filled in from reference TRBV7-9 and TRBJ2-1, reads DTGVSQNPRHKITKRGQNVTFRCDPISEHNRLYWYRQTLGQGPEFLTYFQNEAQLEKSRLLSDRFSAERPKGSFSTLEIQRTEQGDSAMYLCASSLDPPGGEQFFGPGTRLTVL.